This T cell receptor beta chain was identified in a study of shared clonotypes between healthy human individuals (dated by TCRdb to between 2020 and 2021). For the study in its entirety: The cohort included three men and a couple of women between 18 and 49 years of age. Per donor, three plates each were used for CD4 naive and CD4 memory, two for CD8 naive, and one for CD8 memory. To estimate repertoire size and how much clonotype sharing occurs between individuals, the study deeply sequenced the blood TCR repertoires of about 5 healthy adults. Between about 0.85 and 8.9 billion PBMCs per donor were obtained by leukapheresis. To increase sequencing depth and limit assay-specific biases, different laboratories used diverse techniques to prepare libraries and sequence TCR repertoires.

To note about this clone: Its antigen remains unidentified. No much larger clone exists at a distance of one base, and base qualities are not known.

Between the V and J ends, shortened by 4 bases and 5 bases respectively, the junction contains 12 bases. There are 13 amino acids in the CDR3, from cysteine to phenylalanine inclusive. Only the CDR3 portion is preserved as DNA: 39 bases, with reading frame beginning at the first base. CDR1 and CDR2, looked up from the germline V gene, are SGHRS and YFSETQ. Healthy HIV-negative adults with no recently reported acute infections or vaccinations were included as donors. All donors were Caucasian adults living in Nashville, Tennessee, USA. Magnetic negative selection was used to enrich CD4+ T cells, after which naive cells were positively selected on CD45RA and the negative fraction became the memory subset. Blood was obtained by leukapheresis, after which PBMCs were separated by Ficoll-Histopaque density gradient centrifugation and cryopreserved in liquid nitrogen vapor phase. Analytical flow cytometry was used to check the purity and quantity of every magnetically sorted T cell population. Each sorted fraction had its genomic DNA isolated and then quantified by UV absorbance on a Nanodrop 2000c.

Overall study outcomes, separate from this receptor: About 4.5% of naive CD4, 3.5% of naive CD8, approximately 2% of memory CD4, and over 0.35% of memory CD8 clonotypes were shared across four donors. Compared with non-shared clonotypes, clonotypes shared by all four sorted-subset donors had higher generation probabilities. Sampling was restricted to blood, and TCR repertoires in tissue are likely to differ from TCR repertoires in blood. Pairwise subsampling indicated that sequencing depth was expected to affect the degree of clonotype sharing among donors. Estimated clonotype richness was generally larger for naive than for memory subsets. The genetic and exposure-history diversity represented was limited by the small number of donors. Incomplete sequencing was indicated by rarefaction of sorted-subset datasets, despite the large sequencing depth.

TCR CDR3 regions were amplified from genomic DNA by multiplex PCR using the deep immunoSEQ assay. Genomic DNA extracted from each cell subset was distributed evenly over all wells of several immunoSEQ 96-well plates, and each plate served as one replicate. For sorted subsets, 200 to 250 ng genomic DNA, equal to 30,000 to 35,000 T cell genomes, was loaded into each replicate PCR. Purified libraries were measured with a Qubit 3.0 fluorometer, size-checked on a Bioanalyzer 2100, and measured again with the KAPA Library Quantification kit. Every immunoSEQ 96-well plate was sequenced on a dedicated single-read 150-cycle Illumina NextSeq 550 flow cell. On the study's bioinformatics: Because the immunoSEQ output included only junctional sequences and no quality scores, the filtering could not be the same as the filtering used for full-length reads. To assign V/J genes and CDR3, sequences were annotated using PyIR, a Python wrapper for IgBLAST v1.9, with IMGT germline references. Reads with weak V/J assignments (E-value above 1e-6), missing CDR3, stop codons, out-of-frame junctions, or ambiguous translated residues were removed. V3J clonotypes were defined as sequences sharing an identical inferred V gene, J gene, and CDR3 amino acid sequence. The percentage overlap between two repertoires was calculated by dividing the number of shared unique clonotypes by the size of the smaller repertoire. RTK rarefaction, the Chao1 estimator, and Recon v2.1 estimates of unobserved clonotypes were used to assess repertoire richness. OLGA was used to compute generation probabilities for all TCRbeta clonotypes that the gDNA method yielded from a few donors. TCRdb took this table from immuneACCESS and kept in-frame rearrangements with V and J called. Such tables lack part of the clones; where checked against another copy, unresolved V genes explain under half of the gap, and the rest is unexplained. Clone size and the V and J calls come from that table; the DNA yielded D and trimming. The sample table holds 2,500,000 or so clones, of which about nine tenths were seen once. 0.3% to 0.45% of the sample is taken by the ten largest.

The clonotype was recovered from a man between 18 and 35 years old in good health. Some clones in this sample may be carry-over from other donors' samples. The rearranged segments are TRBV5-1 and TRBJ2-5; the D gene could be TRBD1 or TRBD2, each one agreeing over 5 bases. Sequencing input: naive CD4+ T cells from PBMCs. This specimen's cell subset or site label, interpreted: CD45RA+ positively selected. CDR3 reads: CASSKGTAETQYF. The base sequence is TGCGCCAGCAGCAAGGGGACCGCCGAGACCCAGTACTTC.